The 15 T cell receptor beta chains in this list originate from one sample, sequenced in a study of T cell responses to AZD1222 COVID-19 vaccine. The protocol was immunoSEQ multiplex PCR, while the TCRdb copy is restricted to in-frame clones and leaves out a portion. The table shows roughly 110,000 clones, with roughly nine tenths occurring only once. The sequences come from peripheral blood, collected on day 0 of AZD1222 vaccination. The source is an adult in good health.

The chain uses TRBV18 and TRBJ1-4; D might be TRBD1 (6 bases). Germline V gene data show CDR1 as KGHSH and CDR2 as LQKENI. The CDR3 totals 16 residues. The V end lost 1 base, the J end lost 5 bases, and 14 bases lay between the germline ends. The CDR3 loop reads CASSPRIAGENEKLFF. DNA of the CDR3: TGTGCCAGCTCACCACGTATAGCAGGGGAGAATGAAAAACTGTTTTTT.

In DNA, the CDR3 is TGTGCCAGTAGTATTTCGACAGGTCCCTCCTACGAGCAGTACTTC. This translates into CASSISTGPSYEQYF. The V and J genes are TRBV19 and TRBJ2-7; D may be TRBD1 (6 bases). With 3 bases removed from V and 0 bases from J, the gap between germline ends came to 12 bases. The CDR3 contains 15 residues. Germline lookup yields CDR1 LNHDA and CDR2 SQIVND (reference sequence).

This rearrangement joins TRBV12-3 or TRBV12-4 to TRBJ1-5; perhaps TRBD1 as D (6 bases). V was clipped by 6 bases and J by 4 bases, with 7 bases between them. The CDR3 covers 12 residues. The CDR3 DNA is TGTGCCAGCAGCAGGGGAAATCAGCCCCAGCATTTT. This translates into CASSRGNQPQHF.

The CDR3, as DNA: TGTGCCATCGCGACAGAGACTAATGAAAAACTGTTTTTT. Encoded protein: CAIATETNEKLFF. This chain connects TRBV10-3 to TRBJ1-4; D perhaps matches TRBD1 (5 bases). Trimming stripped 8 bases from V and 2 bases from J, with 9 bases between. CDR1 and CDR2 (germline): ENHRY, SYGVKD. This CDR3 contains 13 residues.

This clone came up once. This chain links TRBV30 with TRBJ2-1; weak D call: TRBD2 (5 bases). The ends were cut back, 3 bases at V and 8 bases at J, with 8 bases in the middle. Germline V gene data show CDR1 as GTSNPN and CDR2 as SVGIG (reference sequence). CDR3 length: 11 amino acids. The CDR3 bases are TGTGCCTGGAGCGGGGTGTATGAGCAGTTCTTC. Its translation: CAWSGVYEQFF.

The chain links TRBV4-3 to TRBJ2-2, with no clear D. Per the germline V gene, CDR1 is LGHNA and CDR2 is YSLEER. Between the trimmed V and J ends, which lost 4 bases and 5 bases, there was a span of 8 bases. The CDR3 is 13 residues long. Here the CDR3 reads CASSRSRTGELFF. The CDR3 region has the DNA TGCGCCAGCAGCCGAAGTCGGACCGGGGAGCTGTTTTTT.

V usage is TRBV2 and J usage is TRBJ1-1; D ambiguous. Germline-derived CDR1 and CDR2 are SNHLY and FYNNEI. V was shortened by 7 bases and J by 5 bases, with 14 bases between the two germline ends. CDR3 size: 13 residues. The CDR3 bases are TGTGCCAGCATTCCAAACGGGGATACTGAAGCTTTCTTT. This codes for CASIPNGDTEAFF.

The gene calls are TRBV19 and TRBJ1-1; weak D call: TRBD1 (5 bases). This CDR3 is 15 amino acids long. Germline V gene sequence: CDR1 LNHDA, CDR2 SQIVND (reference sequence). Trimming pared 6 bases from V and 0 bases from J, leaving 14 bases between. As DNA, the CDR3 is TGTGCCAGTAGACCCCGACAGTTCATGAACACTGAAGCTTTCTTT. Amino acids: CASRPRQFMNTEAFF.

This chain connects TRBV5-5 to TRBJ1-1, with D unresolved. Trimming took off 4 bases at V and 4 bases at J, with 17 bases between the two ends. This CDR3 comprises 15 residues. Looked up from germline, CDR1 is SGHKS and CDR2 is YYEKEE (reference sequence). The CDR3 sequence is CASSPRSGVTTEAFF. The DNA of the CDR3 is TGTGCCAGCAGCCCCAGGTCCGGGGTAACCACTGAAGCTTTCTTT.

The count of this clone is one. This chain connects TRBV3-1 (or the pseudogene TRBV3-2) to TRBJ2-2; 7 bases map to TRBD2. The germline gives CDR1 LGHDT, CDR2 YNNKEL (reference sequence). The CDR3 runs 16 residues. J lost 2 bases, V lost 1 base, and 4 bases had no gene match. The CDR3 spells CASSQGREVNTGELFF. The CDR3 nucleotides are TGTGCCAGCAGCCAAGGCCGGGAGGTTAACACCGGGGAGCTGTTTTTT.

This sequence joins TRBV7-2 and TRBJ2-5, with a tentative D call TRBD2 (6 bases). The germline gives CDR1 SGHTA, CDR2 FQGNSA. The V end was cut by 4 bases, the J end by 5 bases, with 14 bases between. The CDR3 is 14 amino acids. CDR3 sequence reads: CASSSTIGRETQYF. The CDR3 DNA follows: TGTGCCAGCAGCTCCACGATAGGGAGGGAGACCCAGTACTTC.

This clone occurred once. The V and J genes are TRBV25-1 and TRBJ2-1, with TRBD2 as a possible D gene (7 bases). The CDR3 is 15 residues long. Trimming removed 6 bases at V and 3 bases at J, with 15 bases between. The germline CDR1 and CDR2 sequences are MGHDK and SYGVNS. The CDR3: CASSEGGGFYNEQFF. As DNA, the CDR3 is TGTGCCAGCAGCGAAGGGGGAGGGTTCTACAATGAGCAGTTCTTC.

The J gene is TRBJ1-4, the V gene TRBV25-1; a possible D gene is TRBD1 (5 bases). This CDR3 spans 14 amino acids. Germline CDR1 is MGHDK and CDR2 is SYGVNS. Trimming took 3 bases from V and 7 from J, leaving 12 bases between them. Written as DNA, the CDR3 is TGTGCCAGCAGTGAGGGGCAGGATAGTGAAAAACTGTTTTTT. Translating gives CASSEGQDSEKLFF.

The chain links TRBV27 to TRBJ2-2; 8 nucleotides align to TRBD1. The germline V gene has CDR1 MNHEY and CDR2 SMNVEV (reference sequence). Germline trimming cut 5 bases from V and 3 bases from J; bases unmatched to any gene: 5. The CDR3 extends over 15 amino acids. The CDR3 bases are TGTGCCAGCAGTCCATGGACAGGGTACACCGGGGAGCTGTTTTTT. Protein product: CASSPWTGYTGELFF.

This clone came up once. The chain recombines TRBV25-1 with TRBJ1-2; 8 nucleotides match TRBD1. The germline gives CDR1 MGHDK, CDR2 SYGVNS. CDR3 length: 14 residues. V shed 5 bases, J shed 4 bases, and the junction held 6 bases outside the gene matches. CDR3 in amino acids: CASSYPGQGYGYTF. In DNA form, the CDR3 reads TGTGCCAGCAGTTACCCTGGACAGGGCTATGGCTACACCTTC.